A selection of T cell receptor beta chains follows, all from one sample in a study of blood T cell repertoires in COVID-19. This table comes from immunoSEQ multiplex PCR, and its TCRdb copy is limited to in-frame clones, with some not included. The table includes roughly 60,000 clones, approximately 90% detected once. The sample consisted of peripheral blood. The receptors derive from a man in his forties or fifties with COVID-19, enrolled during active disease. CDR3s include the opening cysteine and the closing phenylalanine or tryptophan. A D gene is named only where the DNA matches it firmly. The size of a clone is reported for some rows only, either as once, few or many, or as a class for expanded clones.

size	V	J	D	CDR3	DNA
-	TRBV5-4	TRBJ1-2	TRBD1	CASSLVGQGVGYTF	TGTGCCAGCAGCTTGGTGGGACAGGGGGTCGGCTACACCTTC
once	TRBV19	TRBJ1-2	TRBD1	CASSPSRTGVNYGYTF	TGTGCCAGTAGTCCAAGCCGGACAGGGGTTAACTATGGCTACACCTTC
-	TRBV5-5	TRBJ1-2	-	CASSLGLSGGYTF	TGTGCCAGCAGCTTGGGCCTTTCCGGGGGCTACACCTTC
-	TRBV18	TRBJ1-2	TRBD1	CASSPIDRAGGYTF	TGTGCCAGCTCACCGATAGACAGGGCAGGGGGCTACACCTTC
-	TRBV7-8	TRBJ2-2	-	CASSLPPGHANTGELFF	TGTGCCAGCAGCTTACCCCCGGGACACGCGAACACCGGGGAGCTGTTTTTT
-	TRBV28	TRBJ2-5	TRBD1	CASSQGGQGPMGGETQYF	TGTGCCAGCAGTCAGGGGGGACAGGGGCCCATGGGAGGAGAGACCCAGTACTTC
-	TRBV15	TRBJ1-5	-	CATSGEGVHQPQHF	TGTGCCACCAGCGGGGAAGGGGTTCATCAGCCCCAGCATTTT
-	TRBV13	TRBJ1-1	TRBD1	CASSPEGDRGWAEAFF	TGTGCCAGCAGCCCGGAAGGGGACAGGGGGTGGGCTGAAGCTTTCTTT
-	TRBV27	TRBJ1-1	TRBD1	CASSGITGGRTEAFF	TGTGCCAGCAGTGGGATAACAGGGGGGCGGACTGAAGCTTTCTTT
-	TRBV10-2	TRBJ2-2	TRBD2	CASRTLAGVGSNTGELFF	TGCGCCAGCCGAACTCTAGCGGGGGTCGGTTCGAACACCGGGGAGCTGTTTTTT
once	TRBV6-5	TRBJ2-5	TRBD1	CASTQTGVGGETQYF	TGTGCCAGCACCCAGACAGGGGTTGGGGGAGAGACCCAGTACTTC
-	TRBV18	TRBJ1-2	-	CASSPPVQSYGYTF	TGTGCCAGCTCACCACCGGTACAGAGCTATGGCTACACCTTC
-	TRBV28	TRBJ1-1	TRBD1	CASSPDREDTEAFF	TGTGCCAGCAGTCCGGACAGGGAGGACACTGAAGCTTTCTTT
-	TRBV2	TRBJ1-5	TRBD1	CASRPDRAQNQPQHF	TGTGCCAGCAGGCCTGACAGGGCCCAGAATCAGCCCCAGCATTTT
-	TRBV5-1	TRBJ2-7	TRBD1	CASTLKGASYEQYF	TGCGCCAGCACTCTAAAGGGGGCTTCCTACGAGCAGTACTTC
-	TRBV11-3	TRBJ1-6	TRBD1	CASSFTGGSYNSPLHF	TGTGCCAGCAGCTTCACAGGGGGCTCCTATAATTCACCCCTCCACTTT
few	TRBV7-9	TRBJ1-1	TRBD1	CASSSWTGVDTEAFF	TGTGCCAGCAGCTCATGGACAGGGGTGGACACTGAAGCTTTCTTT
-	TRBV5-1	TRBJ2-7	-	CASSPTGGRGSYEQYF	TGCGCCAGCAGCCCAACTGGAGGTCGTGGGTCCTACGAGCAGTACTTC
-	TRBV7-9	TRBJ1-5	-	CASSFGGGREQPQHF	TGTGCCAGCAGCTTTGGCGGGGGGCGGGAGCAGCCCCAGCATTTT
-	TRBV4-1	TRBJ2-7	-	CASSARGAPSYEQYF	TGCGCCAGCAGCGCCAGGGGGGCACCCTCCTACGAGCAGTACTTC
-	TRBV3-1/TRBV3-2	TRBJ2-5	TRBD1	CASSLGQGGKETQYF	TGTGCCAGCAGCCTAGGACAGGGCGGAAAAGAGACCCAGTACTTC
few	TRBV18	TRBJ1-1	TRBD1	CASSPRQGTEAFF	TGTGCCAGCTCACCACGACAGGGTACTGAAGCTTTCTTT
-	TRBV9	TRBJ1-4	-	CASSRGVREKLFF	TGTGCCAGCAGCCGGGGGGTAAGGGAAAAACTGTTTTTT
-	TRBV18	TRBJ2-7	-	CASSPSTESSYEQYF	TGTGCCAGCTCACCATCCACAGAAAGCTCCTACGAGCAGTACTTC
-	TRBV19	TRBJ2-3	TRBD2	CASSPLAGASTDTQYF	TGTGCCAGTAGTCCACTAGCGGGGGCAAGCACAGATACGCAGTATTTT
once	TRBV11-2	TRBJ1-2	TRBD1	CASSLDGSGTANYGYTF	TGTGCCAGCAGCTTAGATGGGTCGGGGACAGCTAACTATGGCTACACCTTC
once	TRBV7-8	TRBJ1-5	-	CASSLVRWTPNQPQHF	TGTGCCAGCAGCTTAGTTAGGTGGACACCCAATCAGCCCCAGCATTTT
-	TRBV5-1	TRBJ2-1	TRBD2	CASSLEGTSGSPSNEQFF	TGCGCCAGCAGCTTGGAGGGGACTAGCGGGAGCCCCTCCAATGAGCAGTTCTTC
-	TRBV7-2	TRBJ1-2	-	CASSLTGNGYTF	TGTGCCAGCAGCTTAACAGGGAATGGCTACACCTTC
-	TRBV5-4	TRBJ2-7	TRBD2	CASSPAGGGYEQYF	TGTGCCAGCAGCCCGGCAGGCGGGGGCTACGAGCAGTACTTC
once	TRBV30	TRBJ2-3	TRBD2	CAWVDWRGTDTQYF	TGTGCCTGGGTCGACTGGCGGGGGACGGATACGCAGTATTTT
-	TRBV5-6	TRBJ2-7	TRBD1	CASSLAWGQESYEQYF	TGTGCCAGCAGCTTGGCCTGGGGACAGGAGTCCTACGAGCAGTACTTC
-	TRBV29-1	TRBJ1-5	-	CSVALEVNQPQHF	TGCAGCGTAGCTCTCGAAGTTAATCAGCCCCAGCATTTT
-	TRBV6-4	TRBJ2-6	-	CASSQTHSGANVLTF	TGTGCCAGCAGTCAAACTCACTCTGGGGCCAACGTCCTGACTTTC
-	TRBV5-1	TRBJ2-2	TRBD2	CASSWTSGGLNTGELFF	TGCGCCAGCAGCTGGACTAGCGGGGGGTTGAACACCGGGGAGCTGTTTTTT
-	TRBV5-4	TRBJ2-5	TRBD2	CASSRTSGRRYQETQYF	TGTGCCAGCAGCCGGACTAGCGGGAGGAGGTACCAAGAGACCCAGTACTTC
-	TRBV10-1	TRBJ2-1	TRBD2	CASSTQRGIGEQFF	TGCGCCAGCAGTACGCAGCGGGGGATCGGTGAGCAGTTCTTC
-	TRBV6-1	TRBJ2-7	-	CASSEAFNYEQYF	TGTGCCAGCAGTGAAGCGTTTAACTACGAGCAGTACTTC
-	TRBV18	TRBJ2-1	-	CASSEGSRVRHEQFF	TGTGCCAGCTCGGAAGGGTCCAGGGTACGGCATGAGCAGTTCTTC
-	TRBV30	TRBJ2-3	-	CARDWSDTQYF	TGTGCCCGGGACTGGTCCGATACGCAGTATTTT
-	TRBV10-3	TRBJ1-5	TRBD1	CAISSGTGASNQPQHF	TGTGCCATCAGCTCCGGGACAGGGGCAAGCAATCAGCCCCAGCATTTT
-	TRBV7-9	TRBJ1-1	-	CASSPTGFSNTEAFF	TGTGCCAGCAGCCCAACAGGGTTCTCGAACACTGAAGCTTTCTTT
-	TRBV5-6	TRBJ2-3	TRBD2	CASSLTSGSTDTQYF	TGTGCCAGCAGCTTGACTAGCGGGAGCACAGATACGCAGTATTTT
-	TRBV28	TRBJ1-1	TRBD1	CASTRQGVENTEAFF	TGTGCCAGCACTCGACAGGGTGTAGAGAACACTGAAGCTTTCTTT
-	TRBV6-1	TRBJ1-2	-	CASSDGTFNNYGYTF	TGTGCCAGCAGTGACGGGACATTTAATAACTATGGCTACACCTTC
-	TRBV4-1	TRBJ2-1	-	CASSQDEGGPIEQFF	TGCGCCAGCAGCCAAGATGAGGGGGGGCCGATTGAGCAGTTCTTC
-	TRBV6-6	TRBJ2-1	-	CASSPSVEQFF	TGTGCCAGCAGCCCTAGCGTCGAGCAGTTCTTC
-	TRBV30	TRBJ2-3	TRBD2	CAWNGGRKDTQYF	TGTGCCTGGAACGGCGGGAGAAAAGATACGCAGTATTTT
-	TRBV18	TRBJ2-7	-	CASSPQIRETDEQYF	TGTGCCAGCTCACCACAAATCCGGGAGACGGACGAGCAGTACTTC
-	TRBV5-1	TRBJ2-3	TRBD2	CASSLGSTSGEDTQYF	TGCGCCAGCAGCTTGGGATCGACTAGCGGGGAGGATACGCAGTATTTT
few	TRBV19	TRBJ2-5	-	CASSGASATRETQYF	TGTGCCAGTAGTGGAGCTAGCGCCACCCGAGAGACCCAGTACTTC
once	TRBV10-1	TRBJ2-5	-	CASSDEETQYF	TGCGCCAGCAGTGACGAAGAGACCCAGTACTTC
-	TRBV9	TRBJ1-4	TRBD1	CASSVRTGRGNEKLFF	TGTGCCAGCAGCGTAAGGACAGGCAGGGGTAATGAAAAACTGTTTTTT
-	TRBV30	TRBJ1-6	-	CAWSVTRGGINNSPLHF	TGTGCCTGGAGTGTAACGAGGGGGGGCATAAATAATTCACCCCTCCACTTT
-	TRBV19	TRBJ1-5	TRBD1	CASSILGTGGQPQHF	TGTGCCAGTAGTATCCTCGGGACAGGGGGGCAGCCCCAGCATTTT